Reported below is one T cell receptor (beta chain). Per the original data handling: Using reference gene primer amplification, nucleated cell counts were estimated. Only in-frame clones appear in the TCRdb table, and some are missing; sequencing was by immunoSEQ multiplex PCR. Clone size and the V and J calls come from that table; the DNA yielded D and trimming. The data show under 300,000 clones, about 80% seen once. These data are taken from a study of blood T cell repertoires in COVID-19. Study details: COVID-19 samples from acute and convalescent phases originated in the United States, Italy and Spain.

V was trimmed by 0 bases and J by 6 bases, leaving 20 bases between them. Per the germline V gene, CDR1 is SGHVS and CDR2 is FQNEAQ. The CDR3 loop spans 17 amino acids. This study enrolled people aged about 18 to 100 from approximately 24 US geographic areas. Recovered participants had two consecutive negative NP/OP PCR tests, healthcare professional clearance, or symptom resolution. Material for sequencing was PBMCs or T cells enriched from blood (not recorded which). This receptor was identified in a man aged 50 or older who had recovered from COVID-19. This sequence joins TRBV7-8 and TRBJ1-2, with no clear D. In nucleotides, the CDR3 is TGTGCCAGCAGCTTAGCGTCCGGAGGTCAGTCGGTTCATGGCTACACCTTC. It is translated as CASSLASGGQSVHGYTF.